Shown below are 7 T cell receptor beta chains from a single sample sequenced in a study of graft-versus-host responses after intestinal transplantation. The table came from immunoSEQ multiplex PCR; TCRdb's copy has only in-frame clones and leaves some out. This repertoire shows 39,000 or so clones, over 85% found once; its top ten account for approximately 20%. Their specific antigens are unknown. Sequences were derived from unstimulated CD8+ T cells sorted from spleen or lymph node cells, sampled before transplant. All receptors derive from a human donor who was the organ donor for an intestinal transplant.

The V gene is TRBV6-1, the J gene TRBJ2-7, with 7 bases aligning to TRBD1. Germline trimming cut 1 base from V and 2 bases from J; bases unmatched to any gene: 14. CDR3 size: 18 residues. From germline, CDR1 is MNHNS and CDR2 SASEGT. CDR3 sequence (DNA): TGTGCCAGCAGTGAAGGGTCAGGGTTTCGGGACAGAACCTACGAGCAGTACTTC. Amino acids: CASSEGSGFRDRTYEQYF.

This CDR3 is CASSLSGAMEQYF. In DNA, the CDR3 is TGTGCCAGCAGTTTATCGGGAGCAATGGAGCAGTACTTC. The chain joins TRBV27 to TRBJ2-7; a weak D match, TRBD2 (5 bases). Trimming cost V 0 bases and J 7 bases, with 10 bases left between them. This CDR3 has 13 amino acids. Germline V gives CDR1 MNHEY, CDR2 SMNVEV (reference sequence).

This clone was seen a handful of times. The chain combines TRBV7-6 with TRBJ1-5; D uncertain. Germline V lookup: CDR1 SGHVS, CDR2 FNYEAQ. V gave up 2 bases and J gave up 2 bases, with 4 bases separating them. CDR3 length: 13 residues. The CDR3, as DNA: TGTGCCAGCAGCTTACAGGGCAATCAGCCCCAGCATTTT. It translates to CASSLQGNQPQHF.

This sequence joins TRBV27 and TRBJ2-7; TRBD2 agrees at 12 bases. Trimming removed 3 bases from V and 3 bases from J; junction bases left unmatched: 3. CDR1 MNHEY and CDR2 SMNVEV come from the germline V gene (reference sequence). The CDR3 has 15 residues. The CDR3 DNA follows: TGTGCCAGCAGTTTGACTAGCGGGAGTATCTACGAGCAGTACTTC. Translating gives CASSLTSGSIYEQYF.

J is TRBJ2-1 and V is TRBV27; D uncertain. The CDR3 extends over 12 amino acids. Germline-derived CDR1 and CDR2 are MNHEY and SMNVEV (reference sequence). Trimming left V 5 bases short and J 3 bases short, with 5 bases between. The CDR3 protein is CASSGNYNEQFF. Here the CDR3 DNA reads TGTGCCAGCAGTGGGAACTACAATGAGCAGTTCTTC.

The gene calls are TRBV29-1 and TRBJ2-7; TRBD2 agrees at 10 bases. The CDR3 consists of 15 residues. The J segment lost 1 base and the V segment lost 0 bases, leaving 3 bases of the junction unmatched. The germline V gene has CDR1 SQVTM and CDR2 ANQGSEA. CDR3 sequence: CSVEELAGESYEQYF. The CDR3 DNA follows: TGCAGCGTTGAAGAGCTAGCGGGAGAATCCTACGAGCAGTACTTC.

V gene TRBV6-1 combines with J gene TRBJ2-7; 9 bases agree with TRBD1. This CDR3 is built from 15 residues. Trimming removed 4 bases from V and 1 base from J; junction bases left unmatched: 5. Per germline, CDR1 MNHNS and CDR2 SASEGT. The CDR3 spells CASSAGQGPSYEQYF. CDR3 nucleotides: TGTGCCAGCAGTGCCGGACAGGGGCCTTCCTACGAGCAGTACTTC.